The 18 T cell receptor beta chains below all came from one sample that was sequenced in a study of response to subunit inactivated influenza vaccine. TCRdb ran MiXCR on the RT-PCR reads and lists one entry per CDR3 protein. Here the sample spans a few hundred thousand distinct CDR3 sequences, less than 15% being singletons. The sample was PBMCs from blood, taken 11 to 12 days after vaccination. Every receptor here comes from a man aged 50 to 60 who received an inactivated influenza vaccine.

The rearrangement uses TRBV29-1 and TRBJ2-3, with unresolved D. CDR1 is SQVTM, CDR2 ANQGSEA, per germline. This CDR3 spans 15 amino acids. V shed 0 bases and J shed 4 bases, with 14 bases lying between them. The CDR3 DNA sequence: TGCAGCGTTGAAGATGCGCTAGTGGTCGCAGATACGCAGTATTTT. Residues: CSVEDALVVADTQYF.

V gene TRBV28 combines with J gene TRBJ1-1; no clear D gene. The V gene lost 5 bases and the J gene lost 6 bases, with 10 bases spanning the gap. Per germline, CDR1 MDHEN and CDR2 SYDVKM. The CDR3 is made up of 12 amino acids. CDR3: CASSIQVAEAFF. The CDR3, as DNA: TGTGCCAGCAGTATCCAGGTGGCTGAAGCTTTCTTT.

The rearrangement uses TRBV11-3 and TRBJ2-2; 7 nucleotides match TRBD1. The V and J ends lost 6 bases and 5 bases, in that order; junction bases with no gene match: 3. This CDR3 has 13 residues. CDR1 is SGHNT and CDR2 is YENEEA in the germline V gene. The CDR3 sequence is CASSDRVTGELFF. As DNA, the CDR3 is TGTGCCAGCAGTGACAGGGTGACCGGGGAGCTGTTTTTT.

The chain joins TRBV29-1 to TRBJ2-3; D might be TRBD1 (5 bases). The CDR3 extends over 13 amino acids. CDR1 SQVTM and CDR2 ANQGSEA come from the germline V gene. The V end lost 4 bases, the J end lost 0 bases, and 8 bases lay between the germline ends. CDR3 sequence reads: CSVGPGSTDTQYF. For the CDR3, the DNA is TGCAGCGTTGGACCAGGGAGCACAGATACGCAGTATTTT.

V and J are TRBV19 and TRBJ2-1, with 9 bases matching TRBD2. The V gene's germline CDR1 is LNHDA and CDR2 SQIVND (reference sequence). After removal of 3 bases from V and 8 bases from J, the junction contained 11 bases not matched to a gene. The CDR3 covers 16 residues. CDR3 in DNA: TGTGCCAGTAGTATCCTCGGGACTAGCATCAATGATGAGCAGTTCTTC. It specifies CASSILGTSINDEQFF.

The chain combines TRBV20-1 with TRBJ2-5, with TRBD2 as a possible D gene (6 bases). The CDR3 totals 15 residues. Germline assignment: CDR1 DFQATT and CDR2 SNEGSKA (reference sequence). Trimming removed 3 bases at V and 0 bases at J, with 14 bases between. The CDR3 DNA sequence: TGCAGTGCTAGCCCGGGACTTTTGTACCAAGAGACCCAGTACTTC. Translated: CSASPGLLYQETQYF.

The chain uses TRBV7-9 and TRBJ1-3; no firm D call. V shed 5 bases and J shed 7 bases, with 9 bases lying between them. Looked up from germline, CDR1 is SEHNR and CDR2 is FQNEAQ (reference sequence). The CDR3 spans 12 residues. The CDR3 spells CASSPKPNTIYF. CDR3 DNA sequence: TGTGCCAGCAGCCCAAAACCGAACACCATATATTTT.

The rearrangement joins TRBV3-1 to TRBJ1-2, with a tentative D call TRBD1 (6 bases). Per germline, CDR1 LGHDT and CDR2 YNNKEL (reference sequence). V was pared by 4 bases and J by 7 bases, with 13 bases between. This CDR3 comprises 13 residues. The CDR3 loop is CASSPRRGSGYTF. CDR3 coding DNA: TGTGCCAGCAGCCCACGAAGGGGGTCTGGCTACACCTTC.

This chain uses TRBV7-9 with TRBJ2-3; 10 bases are a match to TRBD2. The CDR3 sequence is 17 residues long. Germline V CDR1 and CDR2: SEHNR, FQNEAQ (reference sequence). V was clipped by 5 bases and J by 2 bases; unmatched bases: 10. The CDR3 is CASSRTTSGIYTDTQYF. CDR3 nucleotide sequence: TGTGCCAGCAGCCGCACCACTAGCGGGATTTACACAGATACGCAGTATTTT.

This chain links TRBV7-9 with TRBJ2-5; D is ambiguous. CDR3 size: 13 residues. Germline values: CDR1 SEHNR, CDR2 FQNEAQ (reference sequence). V lost 5 bases to trimming and J lost 6 bases, with 13 bases between them. The CDR3 protein is CASSPRTGQTQYF. CDR3 nucleotides: TGTGCCAGCAGCCCGAGGACCGGACAGACCCAGTACTTC.

CDR3 in DNA: TGTGCCAGCAGCCAAGATAGGACTAGCGGGAGGGGGGAGACCCAGTACTTC. Translated: CASSQDRTSGRGETQYF. V gene TRBV4-2 combines with J gene TRBJ2-5, with 15 nucleotides matching TRBD2. The V gene end was trimmed by 0 bases and the J gene end by 5 bases; junction bases not matched to a gene: 4. The CDR3 loop spans 17 amino acids. The germline gives CDR1 LGHNA, CDR2 YNFKEQ.

This clonotype appeared once. The junction does not match germline at one end; this may be a read error. This sequence joins TRBV20-1 and TRBJ2-3, with D perhaps TRBD2 (6 bases). The CDR3 is 16 residues long. Per germline, CDR1 DFQATT and CDR2 SNEGSKA (reference sequence). This CDR3 reads CCARDLGGWSTDTQYF. The CDR3 nucleotides read TGCTGTGCTAGAGATCTTGGGGGGTGGAGCACAGATACGCAGTATTTT.

This clonotype has a handful of counts. V is TRBV28 and J is TRBJ2-2, with TRBD1 matching over 8 bases. Unmatched junction bases numbered 12, after V lost 7 bases and J lost 5 bases. CDR1 MDHEN and CDR2 SYDVKM come from the germline V gene. CDR3 size: 16 residues. CDR3 in DNA: TGTGCCAGCAACCAGCCCGGGACAGGAGGGACCGGGGAGCTGTTTTTT. Translation gives CASNQPGTGGTGELFF.

This chain joins TRBV9 and TRBJ2-3; TRBD1 matches 7 bases. Germline values: CDR1 SGDLS, CDR2 YYNGEE. The CDR3 runs to 14 residues. The ends lost 2 bases at V and 0 bases at J; junction bases unmatched: 0. CDR3: CASSVGQSTDTQYF. CDR3 nucleotides: TGTGCCAGCAGCGTGGGACAGAGCACAGATACGCAGTATTTT.

The table lists this clonotype with a few counts. The V and J genes are TRBV4-1 and TRBJ2-1; 10 positions match TRBD2. With 0 bases clipped from V and 4 bases from J, the junction kept 6 bases outside the gene matches. This CDR3 is built from 17 residues. Germline V gives CDR1 MGHRA, CDR2 YSYEKL. The CDR3 protein is CASSQDGAGGPYNEQFF. CDR3 nucleotide sequence: TGCGCCAGCAGCCAAGATGGAGCGGGGGGGCCGTACAATGAGCAGTTCTTC.

This rearrangement joins TRBV4-3 to TRBJ2-3, with no clear D. The germline V and J ends were trimmed by 3 bases and 6 bases, with 10 bases remaining between them. The CDR3 loop spans 13 amino acids. The germline gives CDR1 LGHNA, CDR2 YSLEER. The CDR3 spells CASSQKRRDTQYF. The DNA for the CDR3 is TGCGCCAGCAGCCAGAAACGCCGGGATACGCAGTATTTT.

The CDR3: CASNGLAGVTGELFF. Written as DNA, the CDR3 is TGCGCCAGCAACGGACTAGCGGGAGTCACCGGGGAGCTGTTTTTT. The chain recombines TRBV5-1 with TRBJ2-2; 13 nucleotides agree with TRBD2. Looked up from germline, CDR1 is SGHRS and CDR2 is YFSETQ. The CDR3 length is 15 residues. Unmatched junction bases numbered 3, after V lost 6 bases and J lost 4 bases.

This clonotype was seen a few times. V gene TRBV2 combines with J gene TRBJ1-1, with no clear D. This CDR3 is built from 16 residues. Trimming removed 7 bases at V and 2 bases at J, with 20 bases between. Per the germline V gene, CDR1 is SNHLY and CDR2 is FYNNEI. CDR3 DNA sequence: TGTGCCAGCACCGGCCAGCGAACGCATATCAACACTGAAGCTTTCTTT. Protein: CASTGQRTHINTEAFF.